The 21 T cell receptor beta chains below all came from one sample that was sequenced in a study of T cell responses to AZD1222 COVID-19 vaccine. Sequenced by immunoSEQ multiplex PCR; TCRdb stores in-frame clones only, minus some. This sample has 110,000 or so clones, with 82% found just once. Sample: peripheral blood, taken on day 0 of AZD1222 vaccination. The origin of the receptors is an adult in good health.

This clone was detected a few times. V gene TRBV5-1 combines with J gene TRBJ2-6; D not resolved. Trimming took off 4 bases at V and 0 bases at J, with 11 bases between the two ends. The CDR3 has 16 amino acids. Germline V CDR1 and CDR2: SGHRS, YFSETQ. CDR3 amino acids: CASSAGFSSGANVLTF. The DNA of the CDR3 is TGCGCCAGCAGCGCCGGGTTTAGCTCTGGGGCCAACGTCCTGACTTTC.

The chain joins TRBV2 to TRBJ1-2; D is perhaps TRBD1 (6 bases). Trimming pared 1 base from V and 7 bases from J, leaving 13 bases between. The germline CDR1 and CDR2 sequences are SNHLY and FYNNEI. CDR3 length: 14 residues. Here the CDR3 DNA reads TGTGCCAGCAGTGAAGGTACAGGGCGGAGTGGCTACACCTTC. Protein: CASSEGTGRSGYTF.

This clone was detected once. The V gene is TRBV19, the J gene TRBJ2-7; TRBD1 matches 7 bases. Trimming cost V 8 bases and J 3 bases; bases outside gene matches: 10. From germline, CDR1 is LNHDA and CDR2 SQIVND (reference sequence). The CDR3 contains 14 residues. The CDR3 reads CASSQGVNSYEQYF. The CDR3 DNA reads as TGTGCCAGTTCTCAGGGGGTCAATAGCTACGAGCAGTACTTC.

The CDR3 reads CASSEPGWEKNIQYF. The CDR3 DNA reads TGCGCCAGCAGTGAGCCCGGGTGGGAGAAAAACATTCAGTACTTC. The chain uses TRBV10-2 and TRBJ2-4, with D perhaps matching TRBD2 (5 bases). With 2 bases removed from V and 4 bases from J, the gap between germline ends came to 12 bases. In germline, CDR1 is WSHSY, CDR2 SAAADI. The CDR3 has 15 residues.

This clone was observed a handful of times. This chain uses TRBV7-2 with TRBJ1-2; TRBD1 is a possible D gene (6 bases). Germline assignment: CDR1 SGHTA and CDR2 FQGNSA. V lost 5 bases to trimming and J lost 5 bases, with 18 bases between them. The CDR3 has 15 residues. CDR3 loop: CASSPRTESHYGYTF. The CDR3 DNA follows: TGTGCCAGCAGCCCAAGGACAGAGAGCCATTATGGCTACACCTTC. Full variable domain (remainder filled in from reference TRBV7-2 and TRBJ1-2): GAGVSQSPSNKVTEKGKDVELRCDPISGHTALYWYRQSLGQGLEFLIYFQGNSAPDKSGLPSDRFSAERTGGSVSTLTIQRTQQEDSAVYLCASSPRTESHYGYTFGSGTRLTVV.

CDR3 sequence reads: CASGQINSPLHF. The DNA of the CDR3 is TGTGCCAGTGGACAGATTAATTCACCCCTCCACTTT. This chain connects TRBV2 to TRBJ1-6; a weak D match, TRBD1 (6 bases). The V gene lost 9 bases and the J gene lost 6 bases, with 9 bases spanning the gap. The CDR3 is made up of 12 amino acids. CDR1 is SNHLY, CDR2 FYNNEI, per germline.

The chain has TRBV7-2 and TRBJ2-2, with D possibly called TRBD1 or TRBD2 (5 bases each). CDR1 is SGHTA, CDR2 FQGNSA, per germline. V was pared by 4 bases and J by 2 bases, with 14 bases between. The CDR3 runs 16 residues. Here the CDR3 reads CASSSSPRDNTGELFF. In nucleotides, the CDR3 is TGTGCCAGCAGCTCCTCTCCCCGGGACAACACCGGGGAGCTGTTTTTT.

The chain has TRBV2 and TRBJ1-4; D unresolved. Trimming took 6 bases from V and 3 from J, leaving 11 bases between them. The germline V gene encodes CDR1 SNHLY and CDR2 FYNNEI. This CDR3 is 14 amino acids long. For the CDR3, the DNA is TGTGCCAGCAGCTATGTGGACGCTAATGAAAAACTGTTTTTT. As protein: CASSYVDANEKLFF.

The chain recombines TRBV7-9 with TRBJ1-2, with 9 bases fitting TRBD1. Germline CDR1 reads SEHNR; CDR2 reads FQNEAQ (reference sequence). V gave up 1 base and J gave up 4 bases; unmatched junction bases: 10. The CDR3 covers 17 residues. In nucleotides, the CDR3 is TGTGCCAGCAGCTTAGGCCATCAGGACAGGGGTCTCTATGGCTACACCTTC. Translating gives CASSLGHQDRGLYGYTF.

This chain uses TRBV7-9 with TRBJ1-1, with D perhaps TRBD1 (5 bases). CDR1 SEHNR and CDR2 FQNEAQ come from the germline V gene (reference sequence). The V end was cut by 1 base, the J end by 2 bases, with 11 bases between. The CDR3 extends over 15 amino acids. CDR3 protein: CASSLEPGPNTEAFF. The CDR3 nucleotides are TGTGCCAGCAGCTTAGAACCGGGGCCTAACACTGAAGCTTTCTTT.

The rearrangement links TRBV5-6 to TRBJ2-3, with D maybe TRBD1 (5 bases). The germline CDR1 and CDR2 sequences are SGHDT and YYEEEE. This CDR3 has 16 amino acids. Trimming pared 5 bases from V and 1 base from J, leaving 17 bases between. CDR3 region: CASSRMTVPGTDTQYF. In nucleotides, the CDR3 is TGTGCCAGCAGTAGGATGACAGTTCCCGGCACAGATACGCAGTATTTT.

The V gene is TRBV5-1, the J gene TRBJ2-3; TRBD2 agrees at 7 bases. Germline V gives CDR1 SGHRS, CDR2 YFSETQ. V lost 4 bases, J lost 1 base, and 9 bases stayed unmatched. CDR3 length: 16 residues. CDR3 residues: CASSPGGLAGTDTQYF. The CDR3, as DNA: TGCGCCAGCAGCCCGGGTGGGCTAGCGGGCACAGATACGCAGTATTTT.

The rearrangement uses TRBV2 and TRBJ1-5; D uncertain. Germline CDR1 reads SNHLY; CDR2 reads FYNNEI. This CDR3 contains 14 residues. V was trimmed by 8 bases and J by 3 bases, leaving 14 bases between them. CDR3 bases: TGTGCCAGCGAACTTGGGATCGCCAATCAGCCCCAGCATTTT. Translated, it gives CASELGIANQPQHF. Complete variable domain (other parts from reference TRBV2 and TRBJ1-5): EPEVTQTPSHQVTQMGQEVILRCVPISNHLYFYWYRQILGQKVEFLVSFYNNEISEKSEIFDDQFSVERPDGSNFTLKIRSTKLEDSAMYFCASELGIANQPQHFGDGTRLSIL.

This chain joins TRBV19 and TRBJ2-1; TRBD1 aligns across 9 bases. CDR1 LNHDA and CDR2 SQIVND come from the germline V gene (reference sequence). With V trimmed by 4 bases and J by 5 bases, 0 bases remained unmatched. This CDR3 has 13 residues. The CDR3 DNA sequence: TGTGCCAGTAGTAGGACAGGGGACAATGAGCAGTTCTTC. Residues: CASSRTGDNEQFF.

V usage is TRBV5-5 and J usage is TRBJ1-3; no clear D gene. Germline-derived CDR1 and CDR2 are SGHKS and YYEKEE (reference sequence). Trimming took off 0 bases at V and 8 bases at J, with 15 bases between the two ends. The CDR3 contains 15 residues. The CDR3 sequence is CASSLDGMAVDTIYF. The CDR3 coding sequence is TGTGCCAGCAGCTTGGACGGGATGGCAGTAGACACCATATATTTT.

The sample holds a few counts of this clone. The chain couples TRBV7-9 to TRBJ2-5; D remains unclear. The CDR3 has 12 residues. The germline V gene has CDR1 SEHNR and CDR2 FQNEAQ (reference sequence). V lost 5 bases and J lost 0, with 4 bases in between. CDR3 nucleotide sequence: TGTGCCAGCAGCCGGGACCAAGAGACCCAGTACTTC. Translation: CASSRDQETQYF.

The rearrangement uses TRBV2 and TRBJ1-4; 11 bases line up with TRBD1. CDR3 size: 16 residues. The trim removed 4 bases at V and 8 bases at J, leaving 9 bases unmatched. Looked up from germline, CDR1 is SNHLY and CDR2 is FYNNEI. As DNA, the CDR3 is TGTGCCAGCAGTGTGGGAGGGACAGGGGGGAAGGAAAAACTGTTTTTT. Its translation: CASSVGGTGGKEKLFF.

A single count supports this clone. The CDR3 sequence: CASSGPYTFF. The CDR3 DNA reads as TGTGCCAGCAGTGGTCCCTACACTTTCTTT. This chain connects TRBV12-3 or TRBV12-4 to TRBJ1-1; no reliable D call. This CDR3 has 10 amino acids. Between the trimmed V and J ends, which lost 5 bases and 12 bases, there was a span of 10 bases.

This clone has just one count. CDR3 loop: CASSQEGIGGADTQYF. As DNA, the CDR3 is TGCGCCAGCAGCCAAGAGGGGATTGGGGGGGCAGATACGCAGTATTTT. The chain uses TRBV4-1 and TRBJ2-3, with 7 positions matching TRBD2. V lost 0 bases to trimming and J lost 4 bases; unmatched junction nucleotides: 7. This CDR3 has 16 amino acids. The germline CDR1 and CDR2 sequences are MGHRA and YSYEKL.

The genes are TRBV9 and TRBJ2-1; D gene ambiguous. Germline lookup yields CDR1 SGDLS and CDR2 YYNGEE. The CDR3 length is 15 residues. V lost 0 bases to trimming and J lost 2 bases, with 9 bases between them. The CDR3 DNA sequence: TGTGCCAGCAGCGTAGAAGCGACCCCCTACAATGAGCAGTTCTTC. Its translation is CASSVEATPYNEQFF.

The V and J genes are TRBV3-1 (or the pseudogene TRBV3-2) and TRBJ1-4, with D unresolved. Germline V CDR1 and CDR2: LGHDT, YNNKEL (reference sequence). V lost 7 bases to trimming and J lost 8 bases, with 17 bases between them. The CDR3 consists of 14 residues. The CDR3 nucleotides are TGTGCCAGCACCCGGAGAAGGGTTGGAGAAAAACTGTTTTTT. Translated, it gives CASTRRRVGEKLFF.